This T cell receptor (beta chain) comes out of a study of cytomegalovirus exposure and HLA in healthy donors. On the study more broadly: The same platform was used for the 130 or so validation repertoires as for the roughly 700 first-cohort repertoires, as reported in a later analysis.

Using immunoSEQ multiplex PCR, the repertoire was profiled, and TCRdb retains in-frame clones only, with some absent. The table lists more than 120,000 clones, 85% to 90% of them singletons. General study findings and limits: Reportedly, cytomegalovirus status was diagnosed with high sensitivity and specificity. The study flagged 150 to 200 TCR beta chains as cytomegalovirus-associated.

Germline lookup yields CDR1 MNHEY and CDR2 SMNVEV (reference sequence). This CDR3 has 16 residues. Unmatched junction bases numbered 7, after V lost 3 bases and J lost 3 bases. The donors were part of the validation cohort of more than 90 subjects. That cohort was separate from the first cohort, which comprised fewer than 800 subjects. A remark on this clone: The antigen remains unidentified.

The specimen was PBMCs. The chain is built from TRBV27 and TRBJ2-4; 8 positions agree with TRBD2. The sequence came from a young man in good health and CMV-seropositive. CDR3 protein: CASSLVAGSSKNIQYF. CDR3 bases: TGTGCCAGCAGTTTGGTAGCGGGAAGTAGCAAAAACATTCAGTACTTC.